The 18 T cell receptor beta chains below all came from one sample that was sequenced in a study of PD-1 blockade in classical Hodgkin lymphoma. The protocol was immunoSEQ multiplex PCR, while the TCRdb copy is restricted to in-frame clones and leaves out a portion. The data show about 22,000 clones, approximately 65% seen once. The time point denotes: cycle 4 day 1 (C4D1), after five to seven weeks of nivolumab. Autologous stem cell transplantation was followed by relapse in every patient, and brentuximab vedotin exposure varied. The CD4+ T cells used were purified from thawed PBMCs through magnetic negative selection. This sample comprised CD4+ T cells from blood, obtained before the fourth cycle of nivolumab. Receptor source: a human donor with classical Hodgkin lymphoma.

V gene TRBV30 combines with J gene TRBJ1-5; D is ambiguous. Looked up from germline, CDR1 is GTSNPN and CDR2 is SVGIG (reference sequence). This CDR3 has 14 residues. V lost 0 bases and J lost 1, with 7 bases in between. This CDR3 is CAWSVSQSNQPQHF. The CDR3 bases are TGTGCCTGGAGTGTATCGCAGAGCAATCAGCCCCAGCATTTT.

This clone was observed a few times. The CDR3 DNA is TGTGCCAGCAGCCTCGGGACGGTGAACACTGAAGCTTTCTTT. Its translation: CASSLGTVNTEAFF. The chain joins TRBV5-6 to TRBJ1-1, with TRBD1 as a possible D gene (5 bases). This CDR3 contains 14 residues. Trimming removed 4 bases from V and 0 bases from J, with 10 bases in between. The germline V gene encodes CDR1 SGHDT and CDR2 YYEEEE.

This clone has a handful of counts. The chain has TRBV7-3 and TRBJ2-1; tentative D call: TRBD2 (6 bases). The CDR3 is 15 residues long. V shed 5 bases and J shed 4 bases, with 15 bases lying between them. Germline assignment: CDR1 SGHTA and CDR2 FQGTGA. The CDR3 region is CASSPLGGRYNEQFF. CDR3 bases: TGTGCCAGCAGCCCCCTGGGGGGACGATACAATGAGCAGTTCTTC.

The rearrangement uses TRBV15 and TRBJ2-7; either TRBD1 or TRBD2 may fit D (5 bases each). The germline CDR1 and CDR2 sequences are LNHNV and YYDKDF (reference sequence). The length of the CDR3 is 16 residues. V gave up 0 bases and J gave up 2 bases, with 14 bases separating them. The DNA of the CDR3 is TGTGCCACCAGCAGAGAGGACGCCGGGGCCGCCTACGAGCAGTACTTC. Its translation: CATSREDAGAAYEQYF.

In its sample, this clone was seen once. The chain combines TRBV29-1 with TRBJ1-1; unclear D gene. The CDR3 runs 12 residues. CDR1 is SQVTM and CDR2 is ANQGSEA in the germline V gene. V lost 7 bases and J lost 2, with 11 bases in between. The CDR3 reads CSASRPNTEAFF. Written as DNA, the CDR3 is TGCAGCGCCAGTCGGCCAAACACTGAAGCTTTCTTT.

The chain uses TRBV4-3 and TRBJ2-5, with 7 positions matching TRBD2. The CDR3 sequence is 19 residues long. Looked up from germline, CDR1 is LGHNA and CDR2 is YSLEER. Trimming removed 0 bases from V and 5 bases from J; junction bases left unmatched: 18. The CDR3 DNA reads TGCGCCAGCAGCCAAGATAGGGGAGGTGGGGCTAGCGGACGGGAGACCCAGTACTTC. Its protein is CASSQDRGGGASGRETQYF.

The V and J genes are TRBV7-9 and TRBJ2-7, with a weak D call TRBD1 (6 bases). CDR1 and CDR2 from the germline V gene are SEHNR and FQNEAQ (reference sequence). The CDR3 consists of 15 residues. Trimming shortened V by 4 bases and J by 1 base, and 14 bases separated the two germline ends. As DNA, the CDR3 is TGTGCCAGCAGCTCACCGGGCAGGGGTTCCTACGAGCAGTACTTC. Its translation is CASSSPGRGSYEQYF. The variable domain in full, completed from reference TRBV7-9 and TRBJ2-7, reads DTGVSQNPRHKITKRGQNVTFRCDPISEHNRLYWYRQTLGQGPEFLTYFQNEAQLEKSRLLSDRFSAERPKGSFSTLEIQRTEQGDSAMYLCASSSPGRGSYEQYFGPGTRLTVT.

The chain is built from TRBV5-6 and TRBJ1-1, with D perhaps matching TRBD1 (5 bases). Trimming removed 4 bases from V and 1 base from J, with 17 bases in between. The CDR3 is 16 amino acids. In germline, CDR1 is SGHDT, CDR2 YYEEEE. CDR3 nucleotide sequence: TGTGCCAGCAGCCCGAAGGGAGTAGGGGCGAACACTGAAGCTTTCTTT. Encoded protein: CASSPKGVGANTEAFF.

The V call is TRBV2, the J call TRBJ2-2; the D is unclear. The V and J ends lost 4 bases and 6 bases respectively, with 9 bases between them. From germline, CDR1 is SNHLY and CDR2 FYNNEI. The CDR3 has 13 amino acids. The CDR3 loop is CASSVGWAGELFF. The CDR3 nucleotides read TGTGCCAGCAGTGTAGGGTGGGCCGGGGAGCTGTTTTTT.

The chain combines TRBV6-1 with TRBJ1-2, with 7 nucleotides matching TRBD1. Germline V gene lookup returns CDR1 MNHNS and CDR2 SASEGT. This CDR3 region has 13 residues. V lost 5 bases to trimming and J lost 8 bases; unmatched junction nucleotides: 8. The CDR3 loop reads CASSNAGGWGYTF. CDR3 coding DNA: TGTGCCAGCAGTAATGCAGGGGGGTGGGGCTACACCTTC.

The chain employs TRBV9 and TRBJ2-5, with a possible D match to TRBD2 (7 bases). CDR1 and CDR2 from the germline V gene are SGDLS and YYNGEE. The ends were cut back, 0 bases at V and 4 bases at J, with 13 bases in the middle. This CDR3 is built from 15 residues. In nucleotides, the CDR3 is TGTGCCAGCAGCGTAGGGGCGGGGGCACGAGAGACCCAGTACTTC. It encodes CASSVGAGARETQYF.

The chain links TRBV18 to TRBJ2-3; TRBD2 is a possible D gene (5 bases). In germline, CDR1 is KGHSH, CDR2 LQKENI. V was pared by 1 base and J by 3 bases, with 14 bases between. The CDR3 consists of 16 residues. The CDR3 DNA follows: TGTGCCAGCTCACCACTTAAGCGAGGAGGAACAGATACGCAGTATTTT. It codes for CASSPLKRGGTDTQYF.

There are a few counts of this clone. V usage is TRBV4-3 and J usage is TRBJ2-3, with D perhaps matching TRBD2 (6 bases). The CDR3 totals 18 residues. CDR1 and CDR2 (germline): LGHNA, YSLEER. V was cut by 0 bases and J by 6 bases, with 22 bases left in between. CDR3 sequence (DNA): TGCGCCAGCAGCCAAGATCTTGCGGACGGGGGTAAGATGGATACGCAGTATTTT. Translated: CASSQDLADGGKMDTQYF.

CDR3 region: CASRLRNEKLFF. CDR3 nucleotides: TGTGCCAGCAGGCTGCGGAATGAAAAACTGTTTTTT. The chain couples TRBV7-9 to TRBJ1-4; D not resolved. The V gene lost 6 bases and the J gene lost 5 bases, with 7 bases spanning the gap. The germline V gene has CDR1 SEHNR and CDR2 FQNEAQ (reference sequence). The CDR3 extends over 12 amino acids.

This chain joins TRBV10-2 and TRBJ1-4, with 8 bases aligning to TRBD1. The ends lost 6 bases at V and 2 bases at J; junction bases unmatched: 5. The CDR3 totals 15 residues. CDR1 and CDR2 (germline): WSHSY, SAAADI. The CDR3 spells CASRDRVGTNEKLFF. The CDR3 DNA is TGCGCCAGCAGGGACAGGGTGGGCACTAATGAAAAACTGTTTTTT.

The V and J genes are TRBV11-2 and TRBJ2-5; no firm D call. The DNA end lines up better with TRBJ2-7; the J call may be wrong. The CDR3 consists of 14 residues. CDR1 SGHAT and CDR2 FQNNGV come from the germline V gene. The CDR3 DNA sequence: TGTGCCAGCAGCTTGACACCGAGCTCCTACGAGCAGTACTTC. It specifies CASSLTPSSYEQYF.

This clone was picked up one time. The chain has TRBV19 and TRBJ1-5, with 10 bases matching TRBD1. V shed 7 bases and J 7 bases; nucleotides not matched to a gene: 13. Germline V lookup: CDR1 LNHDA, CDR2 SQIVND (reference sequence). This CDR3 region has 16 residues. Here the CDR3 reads CASKPVTGTGEQPQHF. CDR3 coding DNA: TGTGCCAGTAAACCTGTGACCGGGACAGGGGAACAGCCCCAGCATTTT.

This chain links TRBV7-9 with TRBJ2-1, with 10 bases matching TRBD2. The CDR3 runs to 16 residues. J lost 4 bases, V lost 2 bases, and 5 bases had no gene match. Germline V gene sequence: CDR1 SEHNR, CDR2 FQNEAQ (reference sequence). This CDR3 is CASSLPSGGHYNEQFF. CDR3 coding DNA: TGTGCCAGCAGCTTACCTAGCGGGGGCCATTACAATGAGCAGTTCTTC.